These 5 T cell receptor beta chains were all obtained from the same sample, sequenced in a study of regulatory T cells in long-lasting Graves disease. CDR3-region Arm-PCR and iRepertoire HTBI primers produced the TCR beta libraries. TCRdb called the multiplex PCR reads again in MiXCR, with one record for every CDR3 protein. The sample has some 410,000 distinct CDR3 sequences; about 15% are singletons. Stated time point: newly diagnosed GD, antithyroid drugs for less than 3 months. Researchers made the TCR library from RNA that was extracted from PBMCs. These data were likewise used in another study, on T cells in Graves' hyperthyroidism and ophthalmopathy.

Sequencing was performed on peripheral blood mononuclear cells (PBMCs), taken at new diagnosis, from a patient treated with antithyroid drugs. These receptors originate from a woman under 40 with Graves disease.

Details on this clonotype: The limits of the CDR3 on the DNA are not certain, so only TCRdb's listed CDR3 is given. V and J are TRBV5-1 and TRBJ1-1; the table's TRBD1 call for D was not verified on the DNA. The CDR3 is 21 amino acids long, termini counted. The germline V gene has CDR1 SGHRS and CDR2 YFSETQ. CDR3 residues: CASSFYICSARRGGQNTEAFF.

The sample holds many counts of this clonotype. J is TRBJ2-7 and V is TRBV30; D is unclear. The germline V and J ends were trimmed by 7 bases and 0 bases, with 10 bases remaining between them. Germline V gives CDR1 GTSNPN, CDR2 SVGIG (reference sequence). The CDR3 runs to 12 residues. In DNA, the CDR3 is TGTGCCTCTAAATTTAGCTCCTACGAGCAGTACTTC. Its protein product is CASKFSSYEQYF.

This clonotype came up many times. The CDR3 DNA sequence: TGCGCCAGCAGTGAGTCGACTCGTGGAGAGCAGTACTTC. It specifies CASSESTRGEQYF. V usage is TRBV10-1 and J usage is TRBJ2-7; no firm D call. Germline CDR1 reads WNHNN; CDR2 reads SYGVQD (reference sequence). The CDR3 consists of 13 residues. V lost 0 bases and J lost 7, with 10 bases in between.

V and J are TRBV4-2 and TRBJ1-2; D uncertain. The CDR3 extends over 13 amino acids. V shed 0 bases and J shed 4 bases, with 6 bases lying between them. In germline, CDR1 is LGHNA, CDR2 YNFKEQ. The CDR3 nucleotides read TGTGCCAGCAGCCAAGATATTGGCTATGGCTACACCTTC. Its translation is CASSQDIGYGYTF.

This clonotype was seen ten or more times. The chain has TRBV3-1 and TRBJ1-1, with no clear D. Germline V CDR1 and CDR2: LGHDT, YNNKEL (reference sequence). Trimming pared 4 bases from V and 4 bases from J, leaving 10 bases between. The CDR3 is 13 residues long. CDR3 sequence (DNA): TGTGCCAGCAGCCTTAGTTTGCGCACTGAAGCTTTCTTT. Protein product: CASSLSLRTEAFF. Complete variable domain (other parts from reference TRBV3-1 and TRBJ1-1): DTAVSQTPKYLVTQMGNDKSIKCEQNLGHDTMYWYKQDSKKFLKIMFSYNNKELIINETVPNRFSPKSPDKAHLNLHINSLELGDSAVYFCASSLSLRTEAFFGQGTRLTVV.